Listed here are 16 T cell receptor beta chains from one sample, sequenced in a study of blood T cell repertoires in COVID-19. Assay: immunoSEQ multiplex PCR; the TCRdb copy retains only in-frame clones and omits some. The profile covers 500,000 or so clones, with 87% appearing a single time and roughly 0.7% taken by the ten largest. Sequencing used PBMCs or T cells enriched from blood (not recorded which). These receptor sequences come from a woman younger than 35 who had recovered from COVID-19.

As regards this clone: The sample carries other DNA sequences with the same CDR3. V gene TRBV7-9 combines with J gene TRBJ1-3, with no clear D. The CDR3 spans 14 residues. The germline gives CDR1 SEHNR, CDR2 FQNEAQ (reference sequence). The V end was cut by 3 bases, the J end by 1 base, with 7 bases between. CDR3 coding DNA: TGTGCCAGCAGCTTGACTTTGTCTGGAAACACCATATATTTT. It is translated as CASSLTLSGNTIYF.

In its sample, this clone was seen once. The chain carries TRBV27 and TRBJ2-7; TRBD1 is a possible D gene (6 bases). The CDR3 length is 15 residues. CDR1 is MNHEY and CDR2 is SMNVEV in the germline V gene (reference sequence). The germline V and J ends were trimmed by 3 bases and 5 bases, with 17 bases remaining between them. As DNA, the CDR3 is TGTGCCAGCAGTTTCCGCAGGGGAATGAAAGACGAGCAGTACTTC. The encoded protein is CASSFRRGMKDEQYF.

This chain's CDR3 is CASSPPQSYEQYF. CDR3 nucleotides: TGTGCCAGCTCACCCCCCCAATCCTACGAGCAGTACTTC. This chain links TRBV18 with TRBJ2-7; D remains ambiguous. Trimming took off 3 bases at V and 1 base at J, with 7 bases between the two ends. The CDR3 sequence is 13 residues long. The germline V gene encodes CDR1 KGHSH and CDR2 LQKENI.

The chain couples TRBV11-2 to TRBJ1-2; 7 positions agree with TRBD1. The length of the CDR3 is 15 residues. J gave up 4 bases and V 2 bases, and 7 bases lay outside the gene matches. The V gene's germline CDR1 is SGHAT and CDR2 FQNNGV. This CDR3 is CASSLLRGDSYGYTF. CDR3 coding DNA: TGTGCCAGCAGCTTACTACGCGGGGACAGCTATGGCTACACCTTC.

This clone was picked up a small number of times. The genes are TRBV6-5 and TRBJ1-5, with D unclear. CDR3 length: 13 amino acids. CDR1 MNHEY and CDR2 SVGAGI come from the germline V gene. Trimming shortened V by 2 bases and J by 5 bases, and 7 bases separated the two germline ends. The CDR3: CASSYQAYQPQHF. In nucleotides, the CDR3 is TGTGCCAGCAGTTACCAAGCTTATCAGCCCCAGCATTTT.

J is TRBJ2-3 and V is TRBV7-9; TRBD2 matches 11 bases. Germline lookup yields CDR1 SEHNR and CDR2 FQNEAQ (reference sequence). Trimming removed 4 bases from V and 5 bases from J; junction bases left unmatched: 8. The CDR3 loop spans 16 amino acids. The CDR3 here is CASSSPSGGPEDTQYF. The CDR3 bases are TGTGCCAGCAGCTCCCCTAGCGGGGGGCCCGAAGATACGCAGTATTTT.

V and J are TRBV5-1 and TRBJ1-6, with 10 bases identical to TRBD1. The CDR3 totals 16 residues. Germline CDR1 is SGHRS and CDR2 is YFSETQ. V lost 1 base to trimming and J lost 8 bases; unmatched junction nucleotides: 6. CDR3 sequence reads: CASSLQGQGMYSPLHF. CDR3 nucleotide sequence: TGCGCCAGCAGCTTGCAGGGACAGGGGATGTATTCACCCCTCCACTTT.

The chain combines TRBV5-5 with TRBJ2-7, with D perhaps TRBD1 (5 bases). CDR3 size: 17 residues. Germline CDR1 is SGHKS and CDR2 is YYEKEE (reference sequence). Trimming cost V 4 bases and J 0 bases, with 20 bases left between them. The CDR3 loop is CASSPKQGALSSYEQYF. The CDR3 nucleotides read TGTGCCAGCAGCCCTAAGCAAGGGGCGCTGAGCTCCTACGAGCAGTACTTC.

V gene TRBV27 combines with J gene TRBJ2-1, with 11 nucleotides matching TRBD2. The CDR3 has 15 residues. Germline lookup yields CDR1 MNHEY and CDR2 SMNVEV (reference sequence). Germline trimming cut 5 bases from V and 7 bases from J; bases unmatched to any gene: 7. CDR3 bases: TGTGCCAGCAGTCTCCTAGCGGGGGGCTGGAATGAGCAGTTCTTC. Protein product: CASSLLAGGWNEQFF.

J is TRBJ1-1 and V is TRBV7-2; perhaps TRBD1 as D (5 bases). Germline-derived CDR1 and CDR2 are SGHTA and FQGNSA. CDR3 length: 12 residues. The CDR3 is CATGLSNTEAFF. CDR3 nucleotides: TGTGCTACGGGACTTTCGAACACTGAAGCTTTCTTT.

V gene TRBV21-1 combines with J gene TRBJ2-4; TRBD1, the table's D call, lacks a check against the DNA. TRBV21-1 is flagged as a pseudogene. The CDR3 is 16 amino acids. The chain's CDR3 is CASRDNRGRAKNIQYF. The CDR3 region has the DNA TGTGCCAGCAGAGACAACAGGGGCCGGGCCAAAAACATTCAGTACTTC.

V is TRBV10-2 and J is TRBJ2-3, with TRBD2 matching over 7 bases. Germline values: CDR1 WSHSY, CDR2 SAAADI. The length of the CDR3 is 16 residues. V trimming: 2 bases; J trimming: 0 bases; junction bases outside the gene matches: 5. The CDR3 loop reads CASSEEGGGSTDTQYF. The CDR3 DNA reads as TGCGCCAGCAGTGAGGAGGGCGGGGGTAGCACAGATACGCAGTATTTT.

This chain uses TRBV7-3 with TRBJ2-3; 11 bases are shared with TRBD2. The CDR3 runs 15 residues. Losses at the gene ends were 5 bases for V and 9 bases for J; bases not matched to a gene: 10. Germline V gene sequence: CDR1 SGHTA, CDR2 FQGTGA. The CDR3 DNA sequence: TGTGCCAGCAGCCCAACTAGCGGGGGCCTTGGCACGCAGTATTTT. As protein: CASSPTSGGLGTQYF.

This sequence joins TRBV7-2 and TRBJ1-2; D is possibly TRBD1 (5 bases). Germline V lookup: CDR1 SGHTA, CDR2 FQGNSA. This CDR3 is built from 15 residues. V gave up 5 bases and J gave up 6 bases, with 19 bases separating them. The CDR3 nucleotides read TGTGCCAGCAGCCGGGACGGGGCCTCGGGGGATGGCTACACCTTC. Its translation: CASSRDGASGDGYTF.

This chain links TRBV30 with TRBJ2-4; D unresolved. Trimming took off 5 bases at V and 8 bases at J, with 16 bases between the two ends. The germline V gene has CDR1 GTSNPN and CDR2 SVGIG (reference sequence). The CDR3 consists of 13 residues. CDR3 nucleotides: TGTGCCTGGGCCAAGCGCCTTAAGGACATTCAGTACTTC. Its protein is CAWAKRLKDIQYF.

This clone was seen a handful of times. The rearrangement links TRBV2 to TRBJ1-1; D uncertain. The CDR3 length is 15 residues. The V and J ends lost 7 bases and 0 bases respectively, with 15 bases between them. Germline CDR1 SNHLY, CDR2 FYNNEI. Here the CDR3 DNA reads TGTGCCAGCATAGTTCAGGACTTCATGAACACTGAAGCTTTCTTT. Translated: CASIVQDFMNTEAFF.